This is a list of T cell receptor beta chains from one sample in a study of response to subunit inactivated influenza vaccine. TCRdb reprocessed the RT-PCR reads with MiXCR, giving one entry per CDR3 protein. The profile shows hundreds of thousands of distinct CDR3 sequences, 9.5% to 12% of them singletons. The material was PBMCs from blood, obtained 35 to 45 days after vaccination. These receptors were obtained from a man between 50 and 59 years old who received an inactivated influenza vaccine. CDR3s include the opening cysteine and the closing phenylalanine or tryptophan. Fields, in order: D gene, V gene, J gene, clone size, CDR3 DNA, CDR3 protein. A D gene is named only where the DNA matches it firmly. Clone size is not always given. Where it is, it says once, few, many or a class for expanded clones.

D: TRBD2
V: TRBV5-1
J: TRBJ2-2
size: few
DNA: TGCGCCAGCACCGGACTAGCGGAGAACACCGGGGAGCTGTTTTTT
CDR3: CASTGLAENTGELFF

D: -
V: TRBV15
J: TRBJ2-3
size: few
DNA: TGTGCCACCAGCAGAGGGGCGACAGGAGCCACAGATACTCAGTATTTT
CDR3: CATSRGATGATDTQYF

D: -
V: TRBV6-1
J: TRBJ2-2
size: -
DNA: TGTGCCAGCAGTGGAAAGGATCCCACCGGGGAGCTGTTTTTT
CDR3: CASSGKDPTGELFF

D: -
V: TRBV15
J: TRBJ2-5
size: -
DNA: TGTGCCACCAGCAGAGATATCCAGACCCAGTACTTC
CDR3: CATSRDIQTQYF

D: TRBD1
V: TRBV5-1
J: TRBJ2-1
size: -
DNA: TGCGCCAGCAGCTTTGAAATGACAGGGGATTTAGCTAGTGAACCGGTCGATGAGCAGTTCTTC
CDR3: CASSFEMTGDLASEPVDEQFF

D: TRBD1
V: TRBV7-9
J: TRBJ1-6
size: few
DNA: TGTGCCAGCAGCCCCGGACAGGGAGAGTCGTCACCCCTCCACTTT
CDR3: CASSPGQGESSPLHF

D: -
V: TRBV28
J: TRBJ2-1
size: -
DNA: TGTGCCAGCAGTATCCCGACAGGCGAGCAGTTCTTC
CDR3: CASSIPTGEQFF

D: -
V: TRBV4-3
J: TRBJ1-6
size: few
DNA: TGCGCCAGCAGCCAAGATATCGGCCGGGGTTCACCCCTCCACTTT
CDR3: CASSQDIGRGSPLHF

D: TRBD1
V: TRBV29-1
J: TRBJ2-2
size: -
DNA: TGCAGCGTTGTCGACAGGGGGCTCTTTGACACCGGGGAGCTGTTTTTT
CDR3: CSVVDRGLFDTGELFF

D: TRBD1
V: TRBV7-2
J: TRBJ1-6
size: -
DNA: TGTGCCAGCAGCTCCCGGGACAGGGTTTCACCCCTCCACTTT
CDR3: CASSSRDRVSPLHF

D: -
V: TRBV11-2
J: TRBJ1-1
size: -
DNA: TGTGCCAGCAGCTTAGTTGTTGGGGCCGAAGGAGCTTTCTTT
CDR3: CASSLVVGAEGAFF

D: -
V: TRBV20-1
J: TRBJ1-2
size: many
DNA: TGCAGTGCTTATCCAGGGTCGAACTATGGCTACACCTTC
CDR3: CSAYPGSNYGYTF

D: -
V: TRBV28
J: TRBJ1-5
size: many
DNA: TGTGCCAGCAGTTCCATCAAGGACAGTTTTAATCAGCCCCAGCATTTT
CDR3: CASSSIKDSFNQPQHF

D: TRBD2
V: TRBV7-9
J: TRBJ2-3
size: few
DNA: TGTGCCAGCAGTAGGACTAGCGGGAGCTCAGATACGCAGTATTTT
CDR3: CASSRTSGSSDTQYF

D: -
V: TRBV6-2/TRBV6-3
J: TRBJ1-5
size: -
DNA: TGTGCCAGCAGTTACGGCCACCGGGGGGATAGCAATCAGCCCCAGCATTTT
CDR3: CASSYGHRGDSNQPQHF

D: -
V: TRBV7-2
J: TRBJ2-3
size: -
DNA: TGTGCCAGCAGCTTAGTTTTAATCAACACAGATACGCAGTATTTT
CDR3: CASSLVLINTDTQYF

D: -
V: TRBV7-9
J: TRBJ1-1
size: -
DNA: TGTGCCAGCAGCCCGGACTCCGGACGGGGCACTGAAGCTTTCTTT
CDR3: CASSPDSGRGTEAFF

D: TRBD2
V: TRBV10-2
J: TRBJ2-3
size: -
DNA: TGCGCCAGCAGTGGTAAGACTAGCAAAGGAACAGATACGCAGTATTTT
CDR3: CASSGKTSKGTDTQYF

D: -
V: TRBV28
J: TRBJ2-3
size: -
DNA: TGTGCCAGCTCAGGGCCGGGGGGCGGCACAGATACGCAGTACTTT
CDR3: CASSGPGGGTDTQYF

D: TRBD1
V: TRBV2
J: TRBJ1-6
size: few
DNA: TGTGCCAGCAGAGTGACAGGGGGGAATTCACCCCTCCACTTT
CDR3: CASRVTGGNSPLHF

D: -
V: TRBV4-2
J: TRBJ2-7
size: few
DNA: TGTGCCAGCAGCCAAGGGGCCGGGGGGCCGAGGGAGCAGTACTTC
CDR3: CASSQGAGGPREQYF

D: -
V: TRBV29-1
J: TRBJ2-3
size: many
DNA: TGCAGCGTTGAAGATGCGAACACAGATACGCAGTATTTT
CDR3: CSVEDANTDTQYF

D: -
V: TRBV20-1
J: TRBJ2-3
size: few
DNA: TGCAGTGCTAGAGGACGCCTCACAGATACGCAGTATTTT
CDR3: CSARGRLTDTQYF

D: TRBD2
V: TRBV7-2
J: TRBJ2-1
size: -
DNA: TGTGCCAGCAGCCCTCTAGGCGGGGGGGCCTCGAATGAGCAGTTCTTC
CDR3: CASSPLGGGASNEQFF

D: -
V: TRBV12-3/TRBV12-4
J: TRBJ2-7
size: many
DNA: TGTGCCAGCGTGGGGCGGGACTACGAGCAGTACTTC
CDR3: CASVGRDYEQYF

D: -
V: TRBV12-3/TRBV12-4
J: TRBJ1-4
size: -
DNA: TGTGCCAGCAGGCCCGGGGGGGATGAAAAACTGTTTTTT
CDR3: CASRPGGDEKLFF

D: -
V: TRBV20-1
J: TRBJ1-1
size: -
DNA: TGCAGTGCTAGACCGGGACACCCGGGGACTGAAGCTTTCTTT
CDR3: CSARPGHPGTEAFF

D: TRBD1
V: TRBV20-1
J: TRBJ1-2
size: -
DNA: TGCAGTGCTTGGACAGGGGGCGTTTATGGCTACACCTTC
CDR3: CSAWTGGVYGYTF

D: TRBD2
V: TRBV18
J: TRBJ2-4
size: -
DNA: TGTGCCAGCTCACCACCGGGGGCTAGCGGGACTGCAGCCAAAAACATTCAGTACTTC
CDR3: CASSPPGASGTAAKNIQYF

D: TRBD2
V: TRBV12-3/TRBV12-4
J: TRBJ2-1
size: -
DNA: TGTGCCAGCAGTTTATTCGGGGGGGCCAGCTCCTACAATGAGCAGTTCTTC
CDR3: CASSLFGGASSYNEQFF

D: TRBD2
V: TRBV7-9
J: TRBJ2-1
size: few
DNA: TGTGCCAGCACCCGTATTGCGGCGGGGGGGTACGGTGAGCAGTTCTTC
CDR3: CASTRIAAGGYGEQFF

D: TRBD2
V: TRBV11-2
J: TRBJ2-3
size: -
DNA: TGTGCCAGCAGCTGGAGCGAGGGACTAGCGGGAGGGCCGAGTTTGACGCAGTATTTT
CDR3: CASSWSEGLAGGPSLTQYF

D: TRBD1
V: TRBV5-1
J: TRBJ2-7
size: few
DNA: TGCGCCAGCAGCTGGACAGGGGCGGGCGAGCAGTACTTC
CDR3: CASSWTGAGEQYF

D: -
V: TRBV10-3
J: TRBJ2-1
size: few
DNA: TGTGCCATCGCCCCGGGAGCTGCCCGGACAAATGAGCAGTTCTTC
CDR3: CAIAPGAARTNEQFF

D: -
V: TRBV5-5
J: TRBJ1-4
size: -
DNA: TGTGCCAGCAGCTCCGAGGGAGAAAAACTGTTTTTT
CDR3: CASSSEGEKLFF

D: -
V: TRBV28
J: TRBJ2-7
size: -
DNA: TGTGCCAGCAGTTTACGGCCGCGAGTAGCCTACGAGCAGTACTTC
CDR3: CASSLRPRVAYEQYF

D: -
V: TRBV29-1
J: TRBJ2-1
size: -
DNA: TGCAGCGTTGAGTTCTTTGCAGAATTTAGCTCCTACAATGAGCAGTTCTTC
CDR3: CSVEFFAEFSSYNEQFF

D: -
V: TRBV20-1
J: TRBJ2-3
size: -
DNA: TGCAGTGCTAGACGGGACTTCCACTTCACAGATACGCAGTATTTT
CDR3: CSARRDFHFTDTQYF

D: TRBD1
V: TRBV7-3
J: TRBJ1-2
size: -
DNA: TGTGCCAGCAGCTCCGGACAGGGGGCGCTTGGTCCTCAGACCTTC
CDR3: CASSSGQGALGPQTF

D: -
V: TRBV6-5
J: TRBJ2-2
size: few
DNA: TGTGCCAGCAGTTTTCGTTTTCTTACTACCGGGGAGCTGTTTTTT
CDR3: CASSFRFLTTGELFF